This TCR beta chain was captured by sequencing in a study of T-cell memory formation after mild COVID-19. Study summary: TCR clusters mostly belonged to single donors.

V lost 1 base, J lost 9 bases, and 10 bases lay in between. The CDR3 extends over 12 amino acids. MiXCR, applied by TCRdb to the 5' RACE reads, yields one record per CDR3 protein. The repertoire consists of approximately 250,000 distinct CDR3 sequences, with 15% occurring once and the leading ten covering 2.1%. The table lists this clonotype with many counts. This receptor was identified in an adult woman who had mild COVID-19 (a few samples of this study predate the infection). Cell type and time point are not known. What was sequenced was PBMCs or a T cell subset sorted from them (not recorded which). V is TRBV12-3 or TRBV12-4 and J is TRBJ2-7; unclear D gene. CDR3 sequence reads: CASSLGHHGQYF. The CDR3 nucleotides are TGTGCCAGCAGTTTAGGGCACCACGGGCAGTACTTC.